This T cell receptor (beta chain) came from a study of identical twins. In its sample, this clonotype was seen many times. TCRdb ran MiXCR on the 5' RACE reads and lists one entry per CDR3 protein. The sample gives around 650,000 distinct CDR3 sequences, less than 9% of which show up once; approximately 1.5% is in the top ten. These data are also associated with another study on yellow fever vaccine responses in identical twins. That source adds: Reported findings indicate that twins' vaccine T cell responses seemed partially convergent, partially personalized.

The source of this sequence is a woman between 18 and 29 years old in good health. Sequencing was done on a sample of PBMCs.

The CDR3 DNA sequence: TGTGCCATCAACCGAAGGGGGGCAGGGTCGAACACTGAAGCTTTCTTT. It codes for CAINRRGAGSNTEAFF. J is TRBJ1-1 and V is TRBV10-3, with D perhaps TRBD1 (6 bases). The CDR3 runs 16 residues. Germline V gives CDR1 ENHRY, CDR2 SYGVKD. Trimming pared 7 bases from V and 1 base from J, leaving 19 bases between.